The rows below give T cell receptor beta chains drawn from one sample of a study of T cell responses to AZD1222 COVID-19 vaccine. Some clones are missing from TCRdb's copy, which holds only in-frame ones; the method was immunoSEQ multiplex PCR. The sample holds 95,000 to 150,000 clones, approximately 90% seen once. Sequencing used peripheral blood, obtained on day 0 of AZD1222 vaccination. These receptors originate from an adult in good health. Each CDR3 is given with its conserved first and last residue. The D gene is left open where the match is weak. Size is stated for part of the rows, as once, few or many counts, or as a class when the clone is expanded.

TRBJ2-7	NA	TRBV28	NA	CASSLQNYEQYF	TGTGCCAGCAGCCTACAAAACTACGAGCAGTACTTC
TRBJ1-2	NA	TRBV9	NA	CASSVESVGLRGYTF	TGTGCCAGCAGCGTAGAATCTGTTGGTTTGAGAGGCTACACCTTC
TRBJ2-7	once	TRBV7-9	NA	CASSPSNYEQYF	TGTGCCAGCAGTCCTTCAAACTACGAGCAGTACTTC
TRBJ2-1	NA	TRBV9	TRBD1	CASSVKGGQAKNEQFF	TGTGCCAGCAGCGTAAAGGGCGGACAGGCGAAAAATGAGCAGTTCTTC
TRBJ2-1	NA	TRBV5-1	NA	CASSLDPGLAYNEQFF	TGCGCCAGCAGCTTGGATCCGGGGCTAGCGTACAATGAGCAGTTCTTC
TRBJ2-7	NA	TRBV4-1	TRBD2	CASSQGPSGSREQYF	TGCGCCAGCAGCCAAGGCCCTAGCGGGAGTCGTGAGCAGTACTTC
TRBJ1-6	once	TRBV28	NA	CASSLYYRNPEARPLHF	TGTGCCAGCAGTTTATATTACAGGAACCCTGAGGCTAGACCCCTCCACTTT
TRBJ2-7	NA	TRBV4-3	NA	CASSQEPNRVEYF	TGCGCCAGCAGCCAAGAACCCAACAGGGTTGAGTACTTC
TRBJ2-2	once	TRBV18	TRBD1	CASSPGDRSTGELFF	TGTGCCAGCTCACCCGGGGACAGATCCACCGGGGAGCTGTTTTTT
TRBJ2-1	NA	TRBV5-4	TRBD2	CASSVWTSGEQFF	TGTGCCAGCAGCGTATGGACTAGCGGTGAGCAGTTCTTC
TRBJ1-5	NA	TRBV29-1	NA	CSGRGAQPQHF	TGCAGCGGCCGGGGGGCTCAGCCCCAGCATTTT
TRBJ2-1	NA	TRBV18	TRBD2	CASSLGLVENEQFF	TGTGCCAGCTCACTTGGACTAGTCGAGAATGAGCAGTTCTTC
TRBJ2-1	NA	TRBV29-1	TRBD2	CSAIAGGAYNEQFF	TGCAGCGCGATAGCGGGAGGTGCCTACAATGAGCAGTTCTTC
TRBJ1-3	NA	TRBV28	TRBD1	CASSLIQGATSGNTIYF	TGTGCCAGCAGTTTGATCCAGGGGGCTACCTCTGGAAACACCATATATTTT
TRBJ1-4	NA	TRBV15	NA	CATSRDRIGGYEKLFF	TGTGCCACCAGCAGAGATAGGATCGGGGGTTATGAAAAACTGTTTTTT
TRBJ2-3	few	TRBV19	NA	CASSLLTGTDTQYF	TGTGCCAGTAGTCTACTCACAGGCACAGATACGCAGTATTTT
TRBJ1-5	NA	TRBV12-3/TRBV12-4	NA	CASSLQGIQPQHF	TGTGCCAGCAGTTTACAAGGTATCCAGCCCCAGCATTTT
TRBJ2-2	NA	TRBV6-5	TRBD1	CASSKTGGSTGELFF	TGTGCCAGCAGTAAGACAGGGGGCTCCACCGGGGAGCTGTTTTTT
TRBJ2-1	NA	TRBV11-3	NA	CASSPEGSYNEQFF	TGTGCCAGCAGCCCCGAGGGGTCCTACAATGAGCAGTTCTTC
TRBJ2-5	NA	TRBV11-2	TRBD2	CASSLGRTSGRAVETQYF	TGTGCCAGCAGCTTAGGCCGGACTAGCGGGAGGGCCGTGGAGACCCAGTACTTC
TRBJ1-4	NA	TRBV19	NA	CASSTGRATNEKLFF	TGTGCCAGTAGTACGGGACGAGCAACTAATGAAAAACTGTTTTTT
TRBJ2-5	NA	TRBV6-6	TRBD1	CASSRTGGETQYF	TGTGCCAGCAGCCGGACAGGGGGGGAGACCCAGTACTTC
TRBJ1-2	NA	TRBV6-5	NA	CASTLAQGHYGYTF	TGTGCCAGCACTCTCGCCCAGGGGCACTATGGCTACACCTTC
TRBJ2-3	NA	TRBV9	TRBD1	CASSVGTGPTDTQYF	TGTGCCAGCAGCGTAGGGACAGGGCCCACAGATACGCAGTATTTT
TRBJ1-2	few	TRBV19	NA	CASSRTYYGYTF	TGTGCCAGTAGTCGTACCTACTATGGCTACACCTTC
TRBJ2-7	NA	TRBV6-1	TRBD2	CASSEAPAGGDEQYF	TGTGCCAGCAGTGAAGCACCAGCGGGAGGGGACGAGCAGTACTTC
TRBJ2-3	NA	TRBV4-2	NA	CASSQEGSQGDTQYF	TGTGCCAGCAGCCAAGAGGGGTCCCAGGGAGATACGCAGTATTTT
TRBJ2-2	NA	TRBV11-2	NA	CASSGSGKTGELFF	TGTGCCAGCAGTGGGAGTGGGAAGACCGGGGAGCTGTTTTTT
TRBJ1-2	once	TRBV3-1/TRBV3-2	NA	CASSRRGGNYGYTF	TGTGCCAGCAGCCGACGGGGTGGCAACTATGGCTACACCTTC
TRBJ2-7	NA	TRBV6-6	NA	CASSPAQGSYEQYF	TGTGCCAGCAGCCCCGCGCAGGGATCCTACGAGCAGTACTTC
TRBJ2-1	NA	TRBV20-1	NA	CSASGGGHEQFF	TGCAGTGCTAGTGGAGGGGGCCATGAGCAGTTCTTC
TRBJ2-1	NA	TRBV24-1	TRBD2	CATSDFPTSGRVHEQFF	TGTGCCACCAGTGATTTCCCGACTAGCGGGAGGGTACATGAGCAGTTCTTC
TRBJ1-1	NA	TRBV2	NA	CASSQWGGMNTEAFF	TGTGCCAGCAGTCAATGGGGGGGCATGAACACTGAAGCTTTCTTT
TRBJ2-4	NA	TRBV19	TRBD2	CASSMVAGGGQNIQYF	TGTGCCAGTAGTATGGTGGCGGGGGGTGGCCAAAACATTCAGTACTTC
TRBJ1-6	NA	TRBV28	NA	CASMSGPGNSPLHF	TGTGCCAGCATGTCAGGACCGGGAAATTCACCCCTCCACTTT
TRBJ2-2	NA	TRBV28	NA	CASAQRGELFF	TGTGCCAGCGCGCAACGTGGGGAGCTGTTTTTT
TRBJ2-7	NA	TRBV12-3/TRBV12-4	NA	CASSSGPNYEQYF	TGTGCCAGCAGTTCCGGGCCGAACTACGAGCAGTACTTC
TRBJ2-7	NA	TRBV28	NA	CASSLGKTSSYASEQYF	TGTGCCAGCAGTTTGGGCAAGACTAGTTCATATGCGAGCGAGCAGTACTTC
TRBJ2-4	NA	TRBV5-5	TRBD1	CAQQGAKNIQYF	TGTGCCCAACAGGGGGCCAAAAACATTCAGTACTTC
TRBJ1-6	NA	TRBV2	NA	CASSEFGREPSPLHF	TGTGCCAGCAGTGAATTTGGCAGGGAACCCTCACCCCTCCACTTT
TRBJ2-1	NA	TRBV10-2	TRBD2	CASSEFSGSRFDEQFF	TGCGCCAGCAGTGAATTTAGCGGGAGCCGCTTTGATGAGCAGTTCTTC
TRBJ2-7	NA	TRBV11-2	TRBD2	CASSLRETLGIRPYEQYF	TGTGCCAGCAGCTTGCGGGAGACCCTGGGAATTAGGCCCTACGAGCAGTACTTC
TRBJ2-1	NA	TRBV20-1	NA	CSAGQYNEQFF	TGCAGTGCCGGACAGTACAATGAGCAGTTCTTC
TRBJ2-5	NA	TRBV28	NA	CASSLVETQYF	TGTGCCAGCAGTTTGGTAGAGACCCAGTACTTC
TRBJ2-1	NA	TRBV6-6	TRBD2	CASSYTYGSGRAGGYNEQFF	TGTGCCAGCAGCTACACCTATGGTAGCGGGAGGGCCGGGGGATACAATGAGCAGTTCTTC
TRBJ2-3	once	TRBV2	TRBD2	CASSRRGTGDTQYF	TGTGCCAGCAGTCGGCGGGGGACTGGAGATACGCAGTATTTT
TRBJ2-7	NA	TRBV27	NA	CASLPDGARLGEQYF	TGTGCCAGCCTCCCGGACGGCGCGAGGTTGGGCGAGCAGTACTTC
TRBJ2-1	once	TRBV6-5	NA	CASSYSPSYNEQFF	TGTGCCAGCAGTTACTCCCCTAGTTACAATGAGCAGTTCTTC
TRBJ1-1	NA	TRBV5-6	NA	CASSLLAGGNTEAFF	TGTGCCAGCAGCTTGCTAGCGGGCGGGAACACTGAAGCTTTCTTT
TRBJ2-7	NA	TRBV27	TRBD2	CASSQLAGVYEQYF	TGTGCCAGCAGCCAGTTAGCGGGAGTCTACGAGCAGTACTTC
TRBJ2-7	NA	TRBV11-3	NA	CASSVGGGPYEQYF	TGTGCCAGCAGCGTTGGAGGAGGTCCCTACGAGCAGTACTTC
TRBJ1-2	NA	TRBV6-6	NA	CASSYSGDYGYTF	TGTGCCAGCAGTTACTCCGGGGATTATGGCTACACCTTC
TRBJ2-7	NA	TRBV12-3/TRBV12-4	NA	CASSTFYEQYF	TGTGCCAGCAGTACGTTCTACGAGCAGTACTTC
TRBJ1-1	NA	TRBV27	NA	CASRRGDNLATEAFF	TGTGCCAGCAGAAGGGGCGACAACCTTGCCACTGAAGCTTTCTTT
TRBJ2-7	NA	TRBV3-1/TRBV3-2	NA	CASSPNRYEQYF	TGTGCCAGCAGCCCTAACAGGTACGAGCAGTACTTC
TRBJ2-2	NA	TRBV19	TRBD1	CASRTGGAGELFF	TGTGCCAGCAGGACAGGAGGCGCCGGGGAGCTGTTTTTT
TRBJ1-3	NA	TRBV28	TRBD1	CASSFRTGWSNTIYF	TGTGCCAGCAGTTTTAGGACAGGCTGGAGTAACACCATATATTTT
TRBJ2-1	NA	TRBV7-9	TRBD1	CASSLEGQGSTEQFF	TGTGCCAGCAGCTTAGAGGGACAGGGATCAACTGAGCAGTTCTTC
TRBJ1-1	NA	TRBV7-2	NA	CASSLAESWIMNTEAFF	TGTGCCAGCAGCTTAGCGGAGAGCTGGATAATGAACACTGAAGCTTTCTTT
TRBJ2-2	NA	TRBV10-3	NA	CAISGTGNTGELFF	TGTGCCATCTCCGGGACGGGGAACACCGGGGAGCTGTTTTTT